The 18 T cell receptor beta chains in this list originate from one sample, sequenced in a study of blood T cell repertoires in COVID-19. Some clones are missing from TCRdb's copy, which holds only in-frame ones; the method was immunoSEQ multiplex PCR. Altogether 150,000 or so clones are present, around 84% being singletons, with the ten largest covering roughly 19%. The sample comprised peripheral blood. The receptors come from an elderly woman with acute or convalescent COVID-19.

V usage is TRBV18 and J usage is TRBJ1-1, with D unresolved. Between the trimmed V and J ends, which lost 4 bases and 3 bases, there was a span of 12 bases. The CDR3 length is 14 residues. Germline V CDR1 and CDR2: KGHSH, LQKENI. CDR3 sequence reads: CASSLKIQDTEAFF. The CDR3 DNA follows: TGTGCCAGCTCACTTAAAATCCAGGACACTGAAGCTTTCTTT. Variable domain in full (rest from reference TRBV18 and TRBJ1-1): NAGVMQNPRHLVRRRGQEARLRCSPMKGHSHVYWYRQLPEEGLKFMVYLQKENIIDESGMPKERFSAEFPKEGPSILRIQQVVRGDSAAYFCASSLKIQDTEAFFGQGTRLTVV.

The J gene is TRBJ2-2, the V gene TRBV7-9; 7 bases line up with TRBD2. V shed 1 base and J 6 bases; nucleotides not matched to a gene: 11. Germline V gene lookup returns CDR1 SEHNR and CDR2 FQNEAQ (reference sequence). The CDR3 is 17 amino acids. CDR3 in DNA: TGTGCCAGCAGCTTAGGCTCTAGCGGAGTCATCCCCGGGGAGCTGTTTTTT. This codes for CASSLGSSGVIPGELFF.

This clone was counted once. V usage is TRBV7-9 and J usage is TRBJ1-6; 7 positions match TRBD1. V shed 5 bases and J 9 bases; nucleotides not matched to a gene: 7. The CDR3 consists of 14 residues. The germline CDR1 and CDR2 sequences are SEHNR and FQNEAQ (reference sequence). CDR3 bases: TGTGCCAGCAGCGCGCGACAGGGTAGTTCACCCCTCCACTTT. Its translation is CASSARQGSSPLHF.

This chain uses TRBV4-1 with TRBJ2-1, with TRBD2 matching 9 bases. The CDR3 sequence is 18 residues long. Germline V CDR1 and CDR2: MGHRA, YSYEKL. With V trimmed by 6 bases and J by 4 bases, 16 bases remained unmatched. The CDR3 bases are TGCGCCAGCAGTGGGGGCGGGAGCGGGAGGTCGCGGTACAATGAGCAGTTCTTC. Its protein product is CASSGGGSGRSRYNEQFF.

CDR3 bases: TGTGCCACCGGACAGGGGATAGATACGCAGTATTTT. Amino acid sequence: CATGQGIDTQYF. The chain uses TRBV24-1 and TRBJ2-3, with TRBD1 matching 9 bases. The CDR3 extends over 12 amino acids. V was pared by 9 bases and J by 5 bases, with 2 bases of the junction left unmatched. Germline V gene lookup returns CDR1 KGHDR and CDR2 SFDVKD.

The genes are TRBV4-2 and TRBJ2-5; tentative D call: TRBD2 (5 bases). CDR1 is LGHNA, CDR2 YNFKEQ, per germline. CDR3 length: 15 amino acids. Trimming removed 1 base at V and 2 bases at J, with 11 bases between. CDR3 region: CASSQVTGSQETQYF. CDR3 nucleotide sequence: TGTGCCAGCAGCCAAGTCACGGGGAGTCAAGAGACCCAGTACTTC.

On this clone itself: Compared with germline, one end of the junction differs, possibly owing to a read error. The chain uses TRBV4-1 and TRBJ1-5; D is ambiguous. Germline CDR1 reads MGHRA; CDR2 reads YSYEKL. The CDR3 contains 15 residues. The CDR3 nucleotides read TGCGCCAGCAGCCAAGACCCCACCATCGGTCAGGCCCAGCATTTT. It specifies CASSQDPTIGQAQHF.

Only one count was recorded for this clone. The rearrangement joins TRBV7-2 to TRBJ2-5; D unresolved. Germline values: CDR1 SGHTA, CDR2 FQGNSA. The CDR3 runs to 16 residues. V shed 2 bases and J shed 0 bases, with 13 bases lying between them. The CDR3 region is CASSLIGRSYQETQYF. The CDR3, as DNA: TGTGCCAGCAGCTTAATCGGCAGGTCGTACCAAGAGACCCAGTACTTC.

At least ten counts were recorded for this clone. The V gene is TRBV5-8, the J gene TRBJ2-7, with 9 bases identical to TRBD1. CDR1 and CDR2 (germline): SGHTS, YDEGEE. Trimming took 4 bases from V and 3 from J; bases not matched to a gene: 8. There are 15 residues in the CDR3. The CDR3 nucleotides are TGTGCCAGCAGCGTTGGACAGGGGAAAGACTACGAGCAGTACTTC. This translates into CASSVGQGKDYEQYF.

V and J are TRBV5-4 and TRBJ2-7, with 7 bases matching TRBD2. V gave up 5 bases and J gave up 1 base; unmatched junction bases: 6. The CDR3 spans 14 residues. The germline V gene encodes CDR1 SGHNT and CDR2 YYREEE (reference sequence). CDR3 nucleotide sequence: TGTGCCAGCAGGCCCCGGGGGGAGTCCTACGAGCAGTACTTC. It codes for CASRPRGESYEQYF.

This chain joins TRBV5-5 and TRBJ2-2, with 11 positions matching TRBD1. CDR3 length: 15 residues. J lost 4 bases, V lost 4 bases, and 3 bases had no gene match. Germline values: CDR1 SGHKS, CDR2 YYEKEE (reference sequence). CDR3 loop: CASSRTGGGTGELFF. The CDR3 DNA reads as TGTGCCAGCAGCCGGACAGGGGGCGGCACCGGGGAGCTGTTTTTT. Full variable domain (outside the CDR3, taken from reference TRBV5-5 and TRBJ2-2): DAGVTQSPTHLIKTRGQQVTLRCSPISGHKSVSWYQQVLGQGPQFIFQYYEKEERGRGNFPDRFSARQFPNYSSELNVNALLLGDSALYLCASSRTGGGTGELFFGEGSRLTVL.

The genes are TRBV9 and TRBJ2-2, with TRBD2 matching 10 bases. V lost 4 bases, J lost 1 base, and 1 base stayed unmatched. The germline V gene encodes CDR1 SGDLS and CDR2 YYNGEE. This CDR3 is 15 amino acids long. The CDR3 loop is CASSRTSGNTGELFF. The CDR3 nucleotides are TGTGCCAGCAGCAGGACTAGCGGGAACACCGGGGAGCTGTTTTTT.

The CDR3 region has the DNA TGTGCCAGCAGTGGGATGGACAGGGGCGGCAATCAGCCCCAGCATTTT. It codes for CASSGMDRGGNQPQHF. The genes are TRBV28 and TRBJ1-5; 9 nucleotides match TRBD1. Germline assignment: CDR1 MDHEN and CDR2 SYDVKM. The V and J ends lost 5 bases and 2 bases, in that order; junction bases with no gene match: 7. The CDR3 loop spans 16 amino acids.

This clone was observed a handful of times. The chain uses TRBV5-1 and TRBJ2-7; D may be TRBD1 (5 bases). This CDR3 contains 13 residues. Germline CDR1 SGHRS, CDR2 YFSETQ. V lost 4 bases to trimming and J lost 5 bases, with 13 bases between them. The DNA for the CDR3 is TGCGCCAGCAGCGTGCAGGGTACCCACGAGCAGTACTTC. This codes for CASSVQGTHEQYF.

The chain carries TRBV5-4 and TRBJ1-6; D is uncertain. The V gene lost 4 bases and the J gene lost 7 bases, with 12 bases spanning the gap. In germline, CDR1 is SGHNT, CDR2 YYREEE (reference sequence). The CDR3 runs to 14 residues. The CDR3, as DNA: TGTGCCAGCAGCGGGCGGGCGGAGAATTCACCCCTCCACTTT. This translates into CASSGRAENSPLHF.

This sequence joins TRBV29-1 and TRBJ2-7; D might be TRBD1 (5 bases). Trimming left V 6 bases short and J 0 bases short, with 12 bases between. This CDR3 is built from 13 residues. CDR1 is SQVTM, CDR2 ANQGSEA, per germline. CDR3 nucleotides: TGCAGCGTCTACAGTAGGGGCTCCTACGAGCAGTACTTC. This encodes CSVYSRGSYEQYF.

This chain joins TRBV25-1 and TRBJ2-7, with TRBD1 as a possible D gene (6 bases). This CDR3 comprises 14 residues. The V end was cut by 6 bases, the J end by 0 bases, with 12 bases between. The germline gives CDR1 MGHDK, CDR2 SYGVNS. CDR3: CASRGDIASYEQYF. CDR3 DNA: TGTGCCAGCAGGGGGGACATCGCCTCCTACGAGCAGTACTTC.

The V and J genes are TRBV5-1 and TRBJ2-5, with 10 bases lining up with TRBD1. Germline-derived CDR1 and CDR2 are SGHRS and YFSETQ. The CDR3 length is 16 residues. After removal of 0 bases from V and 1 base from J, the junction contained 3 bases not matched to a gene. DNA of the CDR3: TGCGCCAGCAGCTTGGGGACAGGGGGGGCCCAAGAGACCCAGTACTTC. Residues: CASSLGTGGAQETQYF.